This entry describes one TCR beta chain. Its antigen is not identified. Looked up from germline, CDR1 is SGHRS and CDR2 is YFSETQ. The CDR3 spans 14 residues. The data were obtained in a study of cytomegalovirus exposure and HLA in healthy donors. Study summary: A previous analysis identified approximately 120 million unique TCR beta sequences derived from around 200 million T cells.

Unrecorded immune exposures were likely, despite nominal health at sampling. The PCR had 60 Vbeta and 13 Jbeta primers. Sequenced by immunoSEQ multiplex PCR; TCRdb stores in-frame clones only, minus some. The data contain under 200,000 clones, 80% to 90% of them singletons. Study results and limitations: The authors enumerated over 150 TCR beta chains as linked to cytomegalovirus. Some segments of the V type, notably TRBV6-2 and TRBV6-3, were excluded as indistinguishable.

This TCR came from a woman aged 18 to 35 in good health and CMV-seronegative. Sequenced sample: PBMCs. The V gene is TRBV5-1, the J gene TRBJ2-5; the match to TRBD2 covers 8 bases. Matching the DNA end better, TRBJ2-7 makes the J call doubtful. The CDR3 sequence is CASSPGGLSYEQYF. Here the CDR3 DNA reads TGCGCCAGCAGCCCGGGAGGGTTGTCCTACGAGCAGTACTTC.